This TCR beta chain was profiled in a study of blood T cell repertoires in COVID-19. Germline values: CDR1 SGHRS, CDR2 YFSETQ. The CDR3 contains 14 residues. After removal of 6 bases from V and 0 bases from J, the junction contained 4 bases not matched to a gene. Produced via immunoSEQ multiplex PCR; TCRdb's table is partial and in-frame only. The table includes fewer than 200,000 clones, 88% detected once. The V and J genes are TRBV5-1 and TRBJ2-3, with 7 positions matching TRBD1. The source material was peripheral blood. This clonotype was sampled from a man in his sixties with acute or convalescent COVID-19. CDR3 in amino acids: CASKTGLSTDTQYF. The CDR3 nucleotides are TGCGCCAGCAAGACAGGGCTAAGCACAGATACGCAGTATTTT.